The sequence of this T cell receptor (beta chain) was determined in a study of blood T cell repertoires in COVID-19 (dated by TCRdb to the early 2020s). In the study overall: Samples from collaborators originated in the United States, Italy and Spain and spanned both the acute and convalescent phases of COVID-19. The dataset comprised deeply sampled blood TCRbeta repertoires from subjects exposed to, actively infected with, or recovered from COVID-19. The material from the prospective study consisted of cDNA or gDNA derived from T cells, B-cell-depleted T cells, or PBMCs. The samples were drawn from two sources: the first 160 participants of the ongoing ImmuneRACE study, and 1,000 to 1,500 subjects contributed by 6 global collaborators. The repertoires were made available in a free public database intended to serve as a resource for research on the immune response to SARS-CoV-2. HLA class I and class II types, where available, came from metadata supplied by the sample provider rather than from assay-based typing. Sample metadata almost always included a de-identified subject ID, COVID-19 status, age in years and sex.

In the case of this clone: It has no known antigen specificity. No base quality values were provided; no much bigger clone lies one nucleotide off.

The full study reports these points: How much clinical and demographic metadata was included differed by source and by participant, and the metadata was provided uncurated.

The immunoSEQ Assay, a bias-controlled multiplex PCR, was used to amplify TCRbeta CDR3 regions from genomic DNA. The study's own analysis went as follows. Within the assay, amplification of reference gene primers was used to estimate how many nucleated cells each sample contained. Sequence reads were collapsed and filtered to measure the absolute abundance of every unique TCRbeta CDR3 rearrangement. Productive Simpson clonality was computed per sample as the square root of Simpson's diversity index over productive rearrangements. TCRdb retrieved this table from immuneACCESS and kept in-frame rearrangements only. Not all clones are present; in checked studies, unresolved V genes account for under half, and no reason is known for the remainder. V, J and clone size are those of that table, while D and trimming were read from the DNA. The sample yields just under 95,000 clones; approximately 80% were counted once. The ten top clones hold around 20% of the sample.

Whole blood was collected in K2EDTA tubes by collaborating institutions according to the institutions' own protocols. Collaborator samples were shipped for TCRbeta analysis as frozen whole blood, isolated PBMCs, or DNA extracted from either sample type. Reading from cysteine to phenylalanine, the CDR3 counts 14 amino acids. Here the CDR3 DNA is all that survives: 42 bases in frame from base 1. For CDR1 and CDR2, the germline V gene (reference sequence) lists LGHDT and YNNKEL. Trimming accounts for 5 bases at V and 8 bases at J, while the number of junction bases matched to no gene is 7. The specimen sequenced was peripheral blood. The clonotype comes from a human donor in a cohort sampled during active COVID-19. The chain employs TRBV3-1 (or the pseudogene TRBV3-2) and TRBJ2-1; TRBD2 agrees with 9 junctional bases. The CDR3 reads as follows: CASSLAGAVDEQFF. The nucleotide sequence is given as TGTGCCAGCAGCTTAGCGGGAGCAGTGGATGAGCAGTTCTTC.